The 15 T cell receptor beta chains below come from one sample, sequenced in a study of blood T cell repertoires in COVID-19. Profiled with immunoSEQ multiplex PCR; TCRdb holds only in-frame clones, not every one. The repertoire has about 130,000 clones, approximately 86% of them found once; the top ten carry roughly 10%. The sequencing sample was made of peripheral blood. The receptors were gathered from a woman aged 70-85 years with COVID-19, enrolled during active disease.

By share of the sample, this clone is medium-sized. Other DNA sequences in this specimen translate into the identical CDR3. The chain carries TRBV19 and TRBJ2-5; TRBD1 agrees at 9 bases. Trimming took 3 bases from V and 5 from J; bases not matched to a gene: 10. The CDR3 has 16 amino acids. Germline V gene sequence: CDR1 LNHDA, CDR2 SQIVND (reference sequence). Here the CDR3 reads CASSIDGTGFLETQYF. The CDR3 DNA is TGTGCCAGTAGTATTGATGGGACAGGGTTTTTGGAGACCCAGTACTTC.

This chain uses TRBV3-1 (or the pseudogene TRBV3-2) with TRBJ2-5; D is unclear. Trimming took off 7 bases at V and 4 bases at J, with 7 bases between the two ends. From germline, CDR1 is LGHDT and CDR2 YNNKEL (reference sequence). CDR3 size: 11 residues. CDR3 coding DNA: TGTGCCAGCACAGCGTTAGAGACCCAGTACTTC. This encodes CASTALETQYF.

There are a few counts of this clone. The CDR3 loop is CASSVGPSGQSATNEKLFF. Here the CDR3 DNA reads TGTGCCAGCAGCGTAGGCCCCTCGGGACAGTCTGCAACTAATGAAAAACTGTTTTTT. This rearrangement joins TRBV9 to TRBJ1-4; 7 bases are a match to TRBD1. V was clipped by 0 bases and J by 0 bases; unmatched bases: 11. This CDR3 comprises 19 residues. Germline values: CDR1 SGDLS, CDR2 YYNGEE.

The rearrangement uses TRBV21-1 and TRBJ1-2. TRBV21-1 is shown as a pseudogene. The CDR3 length is 19 residues. The CDR3 DNA sequence: TGTGCCAGCAGCAAAGTGCGGGCGGGAGCGTTTGATTGGGGCTATGGCTACACCTTC. This encodes CASSKVRAGAFDWGYGYTF.

The gene calls are TRBV7-6 and TRBJ2-1, with TRBD2 as a possible D gene (7 bases). V lost 5 bases and J 7 bases, leaving 15 bases between the germline ends. This CDR3 has 14 residues. CDR1 and CDR2 (germline): SGHVS, FNYEAQ. The CDR3 nucleotides are TGTGCCAGCAGCAGGGGGGGCCTGTGGAATGAGCAGTTCTTC. It yields the protein CASSRGGLWNEQFF.

The chain joins TRBV18 to TRBJ2-1; 11 bases are a match to TRBD2. CDR3 size: 18 residues. CDR1 is KGHSH, CDR2 LQKENI, per germline. J was trimmed by 5 bases and V by 3 bases; bases with no gene match: 12. DNA for the CDR3: TGTGCCAGCTCACCCTACTTACTACTAGCGGGGGAAAACAATGAGCAGTTCTTC. It encodes CASSPYLLLAGENNEQFF. Drawing the rest from reference TRBV18 and TRBJ2-1, the complete variable domain is NAGVMQNPRHLVRRRGQEARLRCSPMKGHSHVYWYRQLPEEGLKFMVYLQKENIIDESGMPKERFSAEFPKEGPSILRIQQVVRGDSAAYFCASSPYLLLAGENNEQFFGPGTRLTVL.

This clone appeared once. The J gene is TRBJ1-1, the V gene TRBV10-3; 8 nucleotides align to TRBD1. CDR1 is ENHRY and CDR2 is SYGVKD in the germline V gene. Trimming took 10 bases from V and 4 from J; bases not matched to a gene: 17. The CDR3 covers 16 residues. The CDR3 sequence: CATNQFRTGSATEAFF. The DNA of the CDR3 is TGTGCCACGAATCAGTTCAGGACAGGGTCGGCCACTGAAGCTTTCTTT.

This sequence joins TRBV18 and TRBJ2-7; D uncertain. Per germline, CDR1 KGHSH and CDR2 LQKENI. CDR3 length equals 12 residues. The V end lost 2 bases, the J end lost 4 bases, and 6 bases lay between the germline ends. In DNA form, the CDR3 reads TGTGCCAGCTCACCAGACTCTTACGAGCAGTACTTC. As protein: CASSPDSYEQYF.

This clone was counted only a few times. The chain recombines TRBV9 with TRBJ1-2; TRBD1 is a possible D gene (6 bases). The CDR3 is 14 residues long. CDR1 is SGDLS and CDR2 is YYNGEE in the germline V gene. V lost 4 bases, J lost 4 bases, and 14 bases lay in between. The CDR3 DNA follows: TGTGCCAGCAGCCCGTCGGACAGCTTCTATGGCTACACCTTC. This encodes CASSPSDSFYGYTF.

This chain uses TRBV6-6 with TRBJ2-7; 7 bases match TRBD1. The CDR3 length is 14 residues. Germline CDR1 is MNHNY and CDR2 is SVGAGI (reference sequence). The V and J ends lost 2 bases and 6 bases, in that order; junction bases with no gene match: 7. The CDR3 DNA sequence: TGTGCCAGCAGTTACGACAGGGAGAGTGCCGAGCAGTACTTC. Translated, it gives CASSYDRESAEQYF.

This sequence joins TRBV5-1 and TRBJ1-2; D remains ambiguous. The V end lost 2 bases, the J end lost 7 bases, and 18 bases lay between the germline ends. The length of the CDR3 is 15 residues. Per germline, CDR1 SGHRS and CDR2 YFSETQ. Here the CDR3 DNA reads TGCGCCAGCAGCTTAATTTCCGTCGAACGGGGTGGCTACACCTTC. It encodes CASSLISVERGGYTF.

The V call is TRBV5-4, the J call TRBJ2-6; 7 nucleotides line up with TRBD1. The junction had 16 bases not matched to a gene; V was cut back by 4 bases and J by 3 bases. This CDR3 comprises 19 residues. Germline V gene data show CDR1 as SGHNT and CDR2 as YYREEE (reference sequence). The CDR3 DNA is TGTGCCAGCAGCCACGGTAGCAGGGGGTTTGAACTTGGGGCCAACGTCCTGACTTTC. It translates to CASSHGSRGFELGANVLTF.

V usage is TRBV28 and J usage is TRBJ2-7; weak D call: TRBD1 (6 bases). Germline V CDR1 and CDR2: MDHEN, SYDVKM. There are 14 residues in the CDR3. The V end lost 7 bases, the J end lost 2 bases, and 15 bases lay between the germline ends. The CDR3 loop reads CASTLGGQAYEQYF. Here the CDR3 DNA reads TGTGCCAGCACTCTAGGGGGACAAGCCTACGAGCAGTACTTC. The entire variable domain, with the rest obtained from reference TRBV28 and TRBJ2-7, is as follows: DVKVTQSSRYLVKRTGEKVFLECVQDMDHENMFWYRQDPGLGLRLIYFSYDVKMKEKGDIPEGYSVSREKKERFSLILESASTNQTSMYLCASTLGGQAYEQYFGPGTRLTVT.

J is TRBJ1-1 and V is TRBV7-2, with 7 positions matching TRBD1. CDR1 is SGHTA, CDR2 FQGNSA, per germline. V was clipped by 4 bases and J by 3 bases; unmatched bases: 8. The CDR3 length is 15 residues. The CDR3 loop is CASSSTGWGYTEAFF. CDR3 DNA: TGTGCCAGCAGCTCGACAGGGTGGGGGTACACTGAAGCTTTCTTT.

This chain links TRBV6-6 with TRBJ1-1; 7 nucleotides match TRBD1. The ends lost 5 bases at V and 0 bases at J; junction bases unmatched: 9. CDR1 is MNHNY and CDR2 is SVGAGI in the germline V gene (reference sequence). The CDR3 contains 16 residues. The CDR3, as DNA: TGTGCCAGCAGTCCGCCTCGGACAGGTCTGAACACTGAAGCTTTCTTT. Its translation: CASSPPRTGLNTEAFF.